This T cell receptor (beta chain) was captured in a study of blood T cell repertoires in COVID-19. Overall study: T cells, B-cell-depleted T cells, or PBMCs supplied cDNA or gDNA.

Per the study methods: Amplified reference gene primers provided the basis for estimating nucleated cell counts. Sequencing used immunoSEQ multiplex PCR; TCRdb keeps in-frame clones, though not all of them. V and J calls and clone size are copied from that table; D and trimming were computed from the DNA. Seen here are 300,000 to 400,000 clones, approximately 88% observed once, and the top ten hold under 2%. Germline CDR1 KGHSH, CDR2 LQKENI. Losses at the gene ends were 0 bases for V and 7 bases for J; bases not matched to a gene: 0. The CDR3 contains 15 residues. The TCR originated in a woman aged 25 to 45 with COVID-19, enrolled during active disease. V and J are TRBV18 and TRBJ2-1, with 13 nucleotides matching TRBD2. The sample was peripheral blood. The CDR3 loop reads CASSPPGLAGNEQFF. CDR3 in DNA: TGTGCCAGCTCACCACCGGGACTAGCGGGGAATGAGCAGTTCTTC. The variable domain in full, with the rest retrieved from reference TRBV18 and TRBJ2-1, is NAGVMQNPRHLVRRRGQEARLRCSPMKGHSHVYWYRQLPEEGLKFMVYLQKENIIDESGMPKERFSAEFPKEGPSILRIQQVVRGDSAAYFCASSPPGLAGNEQFFGPGTRLTVL.